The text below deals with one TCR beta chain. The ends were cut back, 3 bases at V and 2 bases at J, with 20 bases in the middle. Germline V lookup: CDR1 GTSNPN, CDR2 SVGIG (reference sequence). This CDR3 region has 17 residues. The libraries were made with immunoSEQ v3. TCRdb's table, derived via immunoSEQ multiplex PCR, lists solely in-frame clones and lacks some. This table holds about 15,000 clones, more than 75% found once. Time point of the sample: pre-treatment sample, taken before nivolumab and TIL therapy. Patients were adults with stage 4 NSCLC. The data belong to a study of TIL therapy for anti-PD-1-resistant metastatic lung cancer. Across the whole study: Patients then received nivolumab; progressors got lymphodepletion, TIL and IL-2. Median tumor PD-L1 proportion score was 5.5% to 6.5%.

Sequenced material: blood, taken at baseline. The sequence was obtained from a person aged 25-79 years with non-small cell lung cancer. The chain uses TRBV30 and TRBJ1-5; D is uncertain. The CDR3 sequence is CAWRSAVSRGGNQPQHF. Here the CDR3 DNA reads TGTGCCTGGAGGTCCGCGGTTTCTCGGGGTGGCAATCAGCCCCAGCATTTT.